In this sample, the clone carrying this T cell receptor (beta chain) turned up a few times. Its cognate antigen is unknown. Germline V gene data show CDR1 as SGHRS and CDR2 as YFSETQ. The J segment lost 9 bases and the V segment lost 4 bases, leaving 9 bases of the junction unmatched. The CDR3 extends over 14 amino acids. TCRdb reprocessed the RT-PCR reads via MiXCR and lists one record per CDR3 protein. Of 430,000 or so distinct CDR3 sequences listed, 11% are singletons. This sample is drawn from a study of response to subunit inactivated influenza vaccine. Whole-study findings and limits: Authors suggested seasonal influenza vaccinations each recruit few new T cells.

The receptor comes from a man in his forties or fifties who received an inactivated influenza vaccine. Specimen: PBMCs from blood, collected about 6 weeks after vaccination. The V gene is TRBV5-1, the J gene TRBJ2-1, with 8 nucleotides matching TRBD2. CDR3 DNA: TGCGCCAGCAGCGGACGGGAGGGCCTGAGTGAGCAGTTCTTC. It yields the protein CASSGREGLSEQFF.